This T cell receptor (beta chain) came from a study of T-cell reconstitution after alpha-beta-depleted transplantation in children. The study, taken as a whole, reports: In some patients, recipient T cells and intrathymic progenitors surviving conditioning explained high day-60 diversity.

The library targeted TCRbeta and was prepared with unique molecular identifiers. MiXCR was run by TCRdb on the PCR reads, yielding one entry per CDR3 protein. This table has 800,000 to 1,000,000 distinct CDR3 sequences, about 26% appearing once. Details on this clonotype: The antigen is undetermined.

This material consisted of PBMCs, mostly from graft donor cells, taken 360 days after TCRalphabeta/CD19-depleted stem cell transplant. The sequence was obtained from a boy younger than two who had a stem cell transplant for SCID, so the T cells may come from the graft donor.

The CDR3 region is CASSYGGKETQYF. The CDR3 bases are TGTGCCAGCAGTTACGGGGGGAAAGAGACCCAGTACTTC. The rearrangement links TRBV6-5 to TRBJ2-5; weak D call: TRBD2 (6 bases). CDR1 is MNHEY, CDR2 SVGAGI, per germline. There are 13 residues in the CDR3. Trimming took 2 bases from V and 3 from J, leaving 7 bases between them.